The rows below give T cell receptor beta chains drawn from one sample of a study of prognosis after radiotherapy for stage I lung cancer. One entry per CDR3 protein results from TCRdb running MiXCR on the multiplex PCR reads. Of over 25,000 distinct CDR3 sequences listed, under 60% are singletons. The sequenced sample was PBMCs, obtained before or after stereotactic body radiation therapy (not recorded which). The origin of the receptors is a donor over 45 with non-small cell lung cancer. The CDR3 runs from the conserved cysteine through the conserved F or W. The order of the fields is CDR3 protein, CDR3 DNA, V gene, CDR3 length, D gene, clone size, J gene. D genes are given only for firm matches. Size is stated for part of the rows, as once, few or many counts, or as a class when the clone is expanded.

CDR3 protein: CAISYSDRNTEAFF
CDR3 DNA: TGTGCCATCAGTTACTCTGACAGGAACACTGAAGCTTTCTTT
V gene: TRBV6-2/TRBV6-3
CDR3 length: 14
D gene: NA
clone size: NA
J gene: TRBJ1-1

CDR3 protein: CASSSPSGYTNEQFF
CDR3 DNA: TGTGCCAGCAGCTCCCCTAGCGGCTATACCAATGAGCAGTTCTTC
V gene: TRBV6-1
CDR3 length: 15
D gene: TRBD2
clone size: many
J gene: TRBJ2-1

CDR3 protein: CATSSGGTLSGFF
CDR3 DNA: TGTGCCACTTCTAGCGGCGGGACCCTTTCAGGGTTCTTC
V gene: TRBV10-3
CDR3 length: 13
D gene: TRBD2
clone size: many
J gene: TRBJ2-1

CDR3 protein: CSARDHKRTGSHEAFF
CDR3 DNA: TGCAGTGCTAGAGATCATAAACGAACAGGAAGCCATGAAGCTTTCTTT
V gene: TRBV20-1
CDR3 length: 16
D gene: NA
clone size: medium-sized
J gene: TRBJ1-1

CDR3 protein: CASSYGTGANVLTF
CDR3 DNA: TGTGCCAGCAGTTACGGGACCGGGGCCAACGTCCTGACTTTC
V gene: TRBV6-5
CDR3 length: 14
D gene: NA
clone size: medium-sized
J gene: TRBJ2-6

CDR3 protein: CSAGGLEQYF
CDR3 DNA: TGCAGCGCCGGGGGGCTCGAGCAGTACTTC
V gene: TRBV29-1
CDR3 length: 10
D gene: NA
clone size: many
J gene: TRBJ2-7

CDR3 protein: CASSPETGELFF
CDR3 DNA: TGTGCCAGCAGTCCCGAAACCGGGGAGCTGTTTTTT
V gene: TRBV7-3
CDR3 length: 12
D gene: NA
clone size: many
J gene: TRBJ2-2

CDR3 protein: CASIQGQFSTDTQYF
CDR3 DNA: TGTGCCAGCATTCAAGGACAGTTTAGCACAGATACGCAGTATTTT
V gene: TRBV6-2/TRBV6-3
CDR3 length: 15
D gene: NA
clone size: NA
J gene: TRBJ2-3

CDR3 protein: CSARKTGQGSSDTQYF
CDR3 DNA: TGCAGTGCTAGAAAGACGGGACAGGGGAGTTCAGATACGCAGTATTTT
V gene: TRBV20-1
CDR3 length: 16
D gene: TRBD1
clone size: NA
J gene: TRBJ2-3

CDR3 protein: CASSPGAGSADTQYF
CDR3 DNA: TGTGCCAGCTCACCAGGTGCCGGGAGTGCAGATACGCAGTATTTT
V gene: TRBV18
CDR3 length: 15
D gene: NA
clone size: many
J gene: TRBJ2-3

CDR3 protein: CASSDGTWRNKPKHF
CDR3 DNA: TGTGCCAGCAGTGACGGTACATGGCGCAATAAGCCCAAGCATTTT
V gene: TRBV6-1
CDR3 length: 15
D gene: NA
clone size: NA
J gene: TRBJ1-5

CDR3 protein: CASSGQGAGTEAFF
CDR3 DNA: TGTGCCAGCAGTGGACAGGGGGCCGGGACTGAAGCTTTCTTT
V gene: TRBV6-2/TRBV6-3
CDR3 length: 14
D gene: TRBD1
clone size: many
J gene: TRBJ1-1

CDR3 protein: CATSPRQGSNEQFF
CDR3 DNA: TGTGCCACCAGCCCGAGACAGGGAAGTAATGAGCAGTTCTTC
V gene: TRBV24-1
CDR3 length: 14
D gene: TRBD1
clone size: NA
J gene: TRBJ2-1

CDR3 protein: CASSPGEGPTSGRWGTGELFF
CDR3 DNA: TGTGCCAGTAGTCCCGGGGAGGGGCCGACTAGCGGGAGATGGGGCACCGGGGAGCTGTTTTTT
V gene: TRBV19
CDR3 length: 21
D gene: TRBD2
clone size: many
J gene: TRBJ2-2

CDR3 protein: CSARGVERTYEQYF
CDR3 DNA: TGCAGTGCTAGAGGGGTAGAGCGGACCTACGAGCAGTACTTC
V gene: TRBV20-1
CDR3 length: 14
D gene: NA
clone size: many
J gene: TRBJ2-7

CDR3 protein: CASSSGPGQISGANVLTF
CDR3 DNA: TGTGCCAGCAGTTCGGGGCCGGGACAGATCTCTGGGGCCAACGTCCTGACTTTC
V gene: TRBV27
CDR3 length: 18
D gene: TRBD1
clone size: many
J gene: TRBJ2-6

CDR3 protein: CASSLVGLAGGGNTDTQYF
CDR3 DNA: TGTGCCAGCAGCTTAGTGGGACTAGCGGGGGGGGGGAACACAGATACGCAGTATTTT
V gene: TRBV7-6
CDR3 length: 19
D gene: TRBD2
clone size: many
J gene: TRBJ2-3

CDR3 protein: CASSLAGGSWTGELFF
CDR3 DNA: TGTGCCAGCAGCTTAGCGGGCGGGAGTTGGACCGGGGAGCTGTTTTTT
V gene: TRBV7-2
CDR3 length: 16
D gene: TRBD2
clone size: NA
J gene: TRBJ2-2

CDR3 protein: CASSWDRGNEQFF
CDR3 DNA: TGTGCCAGCAGCTGGGACAGGGGGAATGAGCAGTTCTTC
V gene: TRBV7-3
CDR3 length: 13
D gene: TRBD1
clone size: many
J gene: TRBJ2-1

CDR3 protein: CASSEAGTSGTRKTQYF
CDR3 DNA: TGTGCCAGCAGTGAAGCAGGGACTAGCGGTACTCGAAAGACCCAGTACTTC
V gene: TRBV2
CDR3 length: 17
D gene: TRBD2
clone size: NA
J gene: TRBJ2-5

CDR3 protein: CASSLVGNQETQYF
CDR3 DNA: TGTGCCAGCAGCTTAGTAGGGAACCAAGAGACCCAGTACTTC
V gene: TRBV7-8
CDR3 length: 14
D gene: NA
clone size: many
J gene: TRBJ2-5

CDR3 protein: CSASPRGLTVSPLHF
CDR3 DNA: TGCAGTGCTAGCCCCAGGGGATTAACCGTTTCACCCCTCCACTTT
V gene: TRBV20-1
CDR3 length: 15
D gene: NA
clone size: many
J gene: TRBJ1-6

CDR3 protein: CASSRTVIETQYF
CDR3 DNA: TGCGCCAGCAGCCGAACAGTAATCGAGACCCAGTACTTC
V gene: TRBV4-1
CDR3 length: 13
D gene: NA
clone size: few
J gene: TRBJ2-5

CDR3 protein: CSARNREDQPQHF
CDR3 DNA: TGCAGTGCTAGGAACAGGGAAGATCAGCCCCAGCATTTT
V gene: TRBV20-1
CDR3 length: 13
D gene: NA
clone size: once
J gene: TRBJ1-5

CDR3 protein: CASSLLGAGQPQHF
CDR3 DNA: TGTGCCAGCAGCTTGTTGGGGGCGGGTCAGCCCCAGCATTTT
V gene: TRBV11-2
CDR3 length: 14
D gene: NA
clone size: NA
J gene: TRBJ1-5

CDR3 protein: CASSLGLAGVYNEQFF
CDR3 DNA: TGCGCCAGCAGCTTGGGGCTAGCGGGCGTATACAATGAGCAGTTCTTC
V gene: TRBV5-1
CDR3 length: 16
D gene: TRBD2
clone size: NA
J gene: TRBJ2-1

CDR3 protein: CATSYSLAGISGELFF
CDR3 DNA: TGTGCCACCAGTTATTCACTAGCGGGGATTTCCGGGGAGCTGTTTTTT
V gene: TRBV24-1
CDR3 length: 16
D gene: TRBD2
clone size: NA
J gene: TRBJ2-2